These 21 T cell receptor beta chains came from one sample sequenced in a study of T cells after yellow fever vaccination. TCRdb used MiXCR to reprocess the 5' RACE reads, holding one entry per CDR3 protein. The sample records hundreds of thousands of distinct CDR3 sequences, around 19% being singletons. The sequencing here drew on PBMCs, taken before the yellow fever booster vaccination. Receptors originate from a man aged 18 to 29 who received the YFV17D yellow fever vaccine.

This clonotype has a count of ten or more. V and J are TRBV20-1 and TRBJ2-7; TRBD1 might be the D (6 bases). The length of the CDR3 is 15 residues. CDR1 is DFQATT and CDR2 is SNEGSKA in the germline V gene (reference sequence). The V and J ends lost 0 bases and 9 bases respectively, with 21 bases between them. CDR3 DNA: TGCAGTGCTAGAGATTCCAGGGGATTGAAGGTGGGGCAGTACTTC. As protein: CSARDSRGLKVGQYF.

The V call is TRBV20-1, the J call TRBJ2-3; tentatively, D is TRBD2 (5 bases). V dropped 6 bases and J dropped 1 base, with 20 bases sitting between them. The CDR3 has 16 amino acids. In germline, CDR1 is DFQATT, CDR2 SNEGSKA (reference sequence). The CDR3 DNA reads TGCAGTGCCCGAGCTCGGAGCGGACGGGGCACAGATACGCAGTATTTT. Amino acids: CSARARSGRGTDTQYF.

This clonotype was observed a handful of times. The V gene is TRBV15, the J gene TRBJ2-5; 7 bases fit TRBD2. With 0 bases clipped from V and 4 bases from J, the junction kept 20 bases outside the gene matches. Per germline, CDR1 LNHNV and CDR2 YYDKDF (reference sequence). There are 20 residues in the CDR3. The CDR3 here is CATSRDTVPFRTREAETQYF. The CDR3 DNA reads TGTGCCACCAGCAGAGATACGGTTCCATTTAGGACTAGGGAAGCAGAGACCCAGTACTTC.

The V gene is TRBV4-1, the J gene TRBJ2-3, with TRBD2 matching 9 bases. This CDR3 is built from 16 residues. Trimming cost V 3 bases and J 5 bases; bases outside gene matches: 9. Germline V gene lookup returns CDR1 MGHRA and CDR2 YSYEKL. CDR3 bases: TGCGCCAGCAGCCAGAGCGCGGGGCGGGGGGGAGATACGCAGTATTTT. It encodes CASSQSAGRGGDTQYF.

The sample holds a few counts of this clonotype. The chain recombines TRBV29-1 with TRBJ2-7; 8 bases are a match to TRBD1. J was trimmed by 4 bases and V by 0 bases; bases with no gene match: 11. The CDR3 covers 16 residues. Germline assignment: CDR1 SQVTM and CDR2 ANQGSEA. CDR3 nucleotides: TGCAGCGTTGAAGATGTTGCAGGGGGCAATTCATACGAGCAGTACTTC. It encodes CSVEDVAGGNSYEQYF.

The chain is built from TRBV29-1 and TRBJ2-2; D may be TRBD1 (6 bases). V gave up 3 bases and J gave up 6 bases, with 23 bases separating them. CDR1 is SQVTM and CDR2 is ANQGSEA in the germline V gene. CDR3 length: 17 residues. The CDR3 spells CSVDVVGALPGAGELFF. The CDR3 nucleotides read TGCAGCGTTGATGTGGTAGGGGCTCTACCAGGGGCCGGGGAGCTGTTTTTT.

This clonotype was counted only a few times. The V gene is TRBV5-1, the J gene TRBJ1-1, with D hard to call. The CDR3 covers 14 residues. V was trimmed by 0 bases and J by 0 bases, leaving 6 bases between them. Germline loops: CDR1 SGHRS, CDR2 YFSETQ. CDR3 loop: CASSLGVVNTEAFF. In nucleotides, the CDR3 is TGCGCCAGCAGCTTGGGTGTGGTGAACACTGAAGCTTTCTTT. Full variable domain (missing parts from reference TRBV5-1 and TRBJ1-1): KAGVTQTPRYLIKTRGQQVTLSCSPISGHRSVSWYQQTPGQGLQFLFEYFSETQRNKGNFPGRFSGRQFSNSRSEMNVSTLELGDSALYLCASSLGVVNTEAFFGQGTRLTVV.

This clonotype has a handful of counts. The chain combines TRBV20-1 with TRBJ2-2; 13 nucleotides match TRBD2. Germline values: CDR1 DFQATT, CDR2 SNEGSKA (reference sequence). The CDR3 has 14 amino acids. V shed 6 bases, J shed 5 bases, and the junction held 3 bases outside the gene matches. CDR3 in amino acids: CSAKTSGGTGELFF. Written as DNA, the CDR3 is TGCAGTGCCAAGACTAGCGGGGGGACCGGGGAGCTGTTTTTT.

This clonotype was detected once. The chain combines TRBV4-3 with TRBJ2-2; either TRBD1 or TRBD2 may fit D (6 bases each). V dropped 5 bases and J dropped 3 bases, with 16 bases sitting between them. Per the germline V gene, CDR1 is LGHNA and CDR2 is YSLEER. The CDR3 contains 16 residues. The CDR3, as DNA: TGCGCCAGCAGCGGCAGGAGGGGGAGTGACACCGGGGAGCTGTTTTTT. Protein sequence: CASSGRRGSDTGELFF.

There are a few counts of this clonotype. This rearrangement joins TRBV15 to TRBJ1-1; D is unresolved. V was cut by 5 bases and J by 3 bases, with 10 bases left in between. CDR3 length: 13 amino acids. Germline V CDR1 and CDR2: LNHNV, YYDKDF (reference sequence). In nucleotides, the CDR3 is TGTGCCACCAGCTCCCAGGTTGACACTGAAGCTTTCTTT. Translation: CATSSQVDTEAFF.

The rearrangement uses TRBV7-9 and TRBJ2-1; 10 bases are a match to TRBD2. The trim removed 4 bases at V and 8 bases at J, leaving 11 bases unmatched. The CDR3 is made up of 16 amino acids. Germline V CDR1 and CDR2: SEHNR, FQNEAQ (reference sequence). In nucleotides, the CDR3 is TGTGCCAGCAGCTCAACGTGGGCTAGCGGGGGCTATGAGCAGTTCTTC. Protein product: CASSSTWASGGYEQFF. Filled out from reference TRBV7-9 and TRBJ2-1, the complete variable domain reads DTGVSQNPRHKITKRGQNVTFRCDPISEHNRLYWYRQTLGQGPEFLTYFQNEAQLEKSRLLSDRFSAERPKGSFSTLEIQRTEQGDSAMYLCASSSTWASGGYEQFFGPGTRLTVL.

The genes are TRBV5-5 and TRBJ2-7; D perhaps matches TRBD2 (6 bases). The CDR3 covers 16 residues. Germline CDR1 reads SGHKS; CDR2 reads YYEKEE (reference sequence). V shed 0 bases and J shed 4 bases, with 17 bases lying between them. The DNA for the CDR3 is TGTGCCAGCAGCTTGGCTACGGCGGGGTTCTTTTACGAGCAGTACGTC. Translated, it gives CASSLATAGFFYEQYV.

This clonotype came up a few times. The chain joins TRBV18 to TRBJ2-1; D gene ambiguous. Germline-derived CDR1 and CDR2 are KGHSH and LQKENI. The length of the CDR3 is 11 residues. Between the trimmed V and J ends, which lost 4 bases and 8 bases, there was a span of 6 bases. CDR3 sequence: CASSLVHEQFF. CDR3 nucleotides: TGTGCCAGCTCACTCGTGCATGAGCAGTTCTTC.

The chain links TRBV12-3 or TRBV12-4 to TRBJ1-1, with D uncertain. The V gene lost 8 bases and the J gene lost 3 bases, with 16 bases spanning the gap. The CDR3 is made up of 14 amino acids. CDR3 nucleotides: TGTGCCAGCGGCGAGGAGGGCAGAGACACTGAAGCTTTCTTT. Translated: CASGEEGRDTEAFF.

V gene TRBV5-1 combines with J gene TRBJ1-1, with D uncertain. Trimming took off 4 bases at V and 0 bases at J, with 16 bases between the two ends. Per the germline V gene, CDR1 is SGHRS and CDR2 is YFSETQ. CDR3 length: 16 amino acids. CDR3 bases: TGCGCCAGCAGCGTTGATGGGGTATACCTGAACACTGAAGCTTTCTTT. Amino acid sequence: CASSVDGVYLNTEAFF.

This chain joins TRBV7-2 and TRBJ1-1; D is ambiguous. In germline, CDR1 is SGHTA, CDR2 FQGNSA. CDR3 size: 13 residues. V was trimmed by 4 bases and J by 1 base, leaving 7 bases between them. CDR3 residues: CASSSHPNTEAFF. The CDR3 bases are TGTGCCAGCAGCTCACACCCGAACACTGAAGCTTTCTTT.

This clonotype was found many times. This chain links TRBV6-6 with TRBJ2-7; TRBD1 matches at 8 bases. Unmatched junction bases numbered 5, after V lost 6 bases and J lost 4 bases. Looked up from germline, CDR1 is MNHNY and CDR2 is SVGAGI (reference sequence). This CDR3 is built from 13 residues. CDR3 nucleotides: TGTGCCAGCAGCCTGGACAGGGTATACGAGCAGTACTTC. Residues: CASSLDRVYEQYF.

This clonotype was counted a few times. This sequence joins TRBV25-1 and TRBJ2-7; D is undetermined. The CDR3 is made up of 11 amino acids. Between the trimmed V and J ends, which lost 0 bases and 6 bases, there was a span of 3 bases. Germline CDR1 and CDR2: MGHDK and SYGVNS. The CDR3 is CASSEYVEQYF. The DNA for the CDR3 is TGTGCCAGCAGTGAATATGTCGAGCAGTACTTC.

As to this clonotype: In this CDR3 the conserved last residue, phenylalanine or tryptophan, is missing, so a read error is likely. The chain recombines TRBV9 with TRBJ2-4, with 7 positions matching TRBD1. Trimming cost V 0 bases and J 5 bases; bases outside gene matches: 5. The germline gives CDR1 SGDLS, CDR2 YYNGEE. The CDR3 loop spans 15 amino acids. In DNA, the CDR3 is TGTGCCAGCAGCGTAGAGGGGGCCCCCCAAAACATTCAGTACCTC. The encoded protein is CASSVEGAPQNIQYL.

J is TRBJ1-2 and V is TRBV18; D remains ambiguous. The V gene's germline CDR1 is KGHSH and CDR2 LQKENI. The CDR3 is 14 residues long. V dropped 4 bases and J dropped 5 bases, with 14 bases sitting between them. CDR3 sequence reads: CASSRHPEGYGYTF. The CDR3 DNA reads TGTGCCAGCTCACGACACCCTGAGGGTTATGGCTACACCTTC. The whole variable domain, remainder taken from reference TRBV18 and TRBJ1-2, is NAGVMQNPRHLVRRRGQEARLRCSPMKGHSHVYWYRQLPEEGLKFMVYLQKENIIDESGMPKERFSAEFPKEGPSILRIQQVVRGDSAAYFCASSRHPEGYGYTFGSGTRLTVV.

This clonotype was counted between two and nine times. The J gene is TRBJ2-5, the V gene TRBV4-1, with D perhaps matching TRBD1 (5 bases). With 4 bases removed from V and 3 bases from J, the gap between germline ends came to 12 bases. The CDR3 length is 14 residues. In germline, CDR1 is MGHRA, CDR2 YSYEKL. The CDR3 nucleotides read TGCGCCAGCAGCCGGGCAGGACAAGAAGAGACCCAGTACTTC. Translated: CASSRAGQEETQYF.